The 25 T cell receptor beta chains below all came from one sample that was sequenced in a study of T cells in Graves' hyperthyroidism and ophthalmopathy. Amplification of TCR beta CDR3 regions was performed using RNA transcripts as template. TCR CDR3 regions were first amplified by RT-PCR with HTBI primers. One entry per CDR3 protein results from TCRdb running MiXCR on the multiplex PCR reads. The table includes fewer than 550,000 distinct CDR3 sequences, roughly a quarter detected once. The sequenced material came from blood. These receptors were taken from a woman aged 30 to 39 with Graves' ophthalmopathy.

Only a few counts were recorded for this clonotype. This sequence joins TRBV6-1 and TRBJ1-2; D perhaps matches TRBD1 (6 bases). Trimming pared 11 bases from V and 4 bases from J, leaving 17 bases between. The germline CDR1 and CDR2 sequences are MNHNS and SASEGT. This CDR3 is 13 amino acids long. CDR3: CAGHVGAGYGYTF. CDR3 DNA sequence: TGTGCCGGTCATGTGGGGGCGGGCTATGGCTACACCTTC.

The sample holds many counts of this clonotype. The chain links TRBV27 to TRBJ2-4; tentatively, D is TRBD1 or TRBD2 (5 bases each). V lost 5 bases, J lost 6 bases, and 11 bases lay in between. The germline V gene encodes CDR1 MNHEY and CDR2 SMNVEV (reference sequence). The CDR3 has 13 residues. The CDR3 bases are TGTGCCAGCAGTACTAGTGGGGGAAACATTCAGTACTTC. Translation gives CASSTSGGNIQYF.

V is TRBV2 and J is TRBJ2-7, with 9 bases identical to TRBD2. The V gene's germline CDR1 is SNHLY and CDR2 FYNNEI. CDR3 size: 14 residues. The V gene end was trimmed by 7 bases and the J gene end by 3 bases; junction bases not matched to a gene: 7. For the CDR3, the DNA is TGTGCCAGCATTACTCCTAGCGGGGACTACGAGCAGTACTTC. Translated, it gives CASITPSGDYEQYF.

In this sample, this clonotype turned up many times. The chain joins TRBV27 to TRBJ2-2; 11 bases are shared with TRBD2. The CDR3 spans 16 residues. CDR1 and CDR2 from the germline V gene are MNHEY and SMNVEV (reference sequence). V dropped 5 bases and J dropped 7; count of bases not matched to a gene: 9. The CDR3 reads CASSGSSGRRIGELFF. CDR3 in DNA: TGTGCCAGCAGTGGGTCTAGCGGGAGGCGTATCGGGGAGCTGTTTTTT.

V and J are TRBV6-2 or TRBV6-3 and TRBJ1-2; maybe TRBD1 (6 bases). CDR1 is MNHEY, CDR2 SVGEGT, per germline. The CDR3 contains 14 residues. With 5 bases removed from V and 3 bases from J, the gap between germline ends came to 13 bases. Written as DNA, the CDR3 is TGTGCCAGCAGTGTCCTCCAGGGGTACTATGGCTACACCTTC. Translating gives CASSVLQGYYGYTF.

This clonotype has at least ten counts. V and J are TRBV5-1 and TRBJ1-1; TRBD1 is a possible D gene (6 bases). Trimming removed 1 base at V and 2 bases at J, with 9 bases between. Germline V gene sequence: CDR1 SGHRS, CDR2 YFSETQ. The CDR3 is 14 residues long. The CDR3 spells CASSLRTVNTEAFF. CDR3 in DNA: TGCGCCAGCAGCTTGAGGACAGTTAACACTGAAGCTTTCTTT. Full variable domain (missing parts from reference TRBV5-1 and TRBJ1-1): KAGVTQTPRYLIKTRGQQVTLSCSPISGHRSVSWYQQTPGQGLQFLFEYFSETQRNKGNFPGRFSGRQFSNSRSEMNVSTLELGDSALYLCASSLRTVNTEAFFGQGTRLTVV.

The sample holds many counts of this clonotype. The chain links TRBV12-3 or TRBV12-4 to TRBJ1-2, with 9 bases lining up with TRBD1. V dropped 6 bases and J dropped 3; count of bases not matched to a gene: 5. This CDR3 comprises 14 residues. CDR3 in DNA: TGTGCCAGCAGCCGGACAGGGGAGGACTATGGCTACACCTTC. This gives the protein CASSRTGEDYGYTF.

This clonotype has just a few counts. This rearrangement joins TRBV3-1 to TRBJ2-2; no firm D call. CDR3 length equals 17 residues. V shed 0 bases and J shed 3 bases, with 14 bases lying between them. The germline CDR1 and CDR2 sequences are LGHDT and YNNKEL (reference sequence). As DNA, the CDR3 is TGTGCCAGCAGCCAAGAATATGGTTCGCGGTACACCGGGGAGCTGTTTTTT. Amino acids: CASSQEYGSRYTGELFF.

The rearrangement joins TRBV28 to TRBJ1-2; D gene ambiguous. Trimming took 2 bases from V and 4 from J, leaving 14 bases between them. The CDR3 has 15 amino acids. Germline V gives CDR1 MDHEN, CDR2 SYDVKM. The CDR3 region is CASSLVSRPLYGYTF. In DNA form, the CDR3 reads TGTGCCAGCAGTTTAGTTTCCAGACCTCTCTATGGCTACACCTTC.

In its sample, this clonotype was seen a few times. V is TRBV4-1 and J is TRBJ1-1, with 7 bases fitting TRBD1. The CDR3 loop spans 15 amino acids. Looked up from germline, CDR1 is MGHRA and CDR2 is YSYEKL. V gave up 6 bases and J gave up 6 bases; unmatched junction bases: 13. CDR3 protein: CASRQRQGGGSEAFF. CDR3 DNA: TGCGCCAGCAGGCAGCGACAGGGCGGAGGTTCTGAAGCTTTCTTT.

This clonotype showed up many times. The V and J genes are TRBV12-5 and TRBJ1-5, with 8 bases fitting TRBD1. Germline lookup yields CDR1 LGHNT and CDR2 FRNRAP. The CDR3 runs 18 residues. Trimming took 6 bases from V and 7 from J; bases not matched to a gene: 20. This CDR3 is CASGVHTPGQAARQPQHF. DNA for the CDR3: TGTGCTAGTGGCGTGCATACCCCGGGACAGGCGGCGAGGCAGCCCCAGCATTTT.

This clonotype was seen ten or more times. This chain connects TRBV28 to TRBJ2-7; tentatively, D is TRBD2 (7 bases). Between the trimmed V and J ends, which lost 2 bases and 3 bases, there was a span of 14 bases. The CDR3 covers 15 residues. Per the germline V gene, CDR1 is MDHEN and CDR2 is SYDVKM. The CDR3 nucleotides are TGTGCCAGCAGTTTAGGCGGGGGCACTAACTACGAGCAGTACTTC. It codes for CASSLGGGTNYEQYF. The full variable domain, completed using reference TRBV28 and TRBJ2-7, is DVKVTQSSRYLVKRTGEKVFLECVQDMDHENMFWYRQDPGLGLRLIYFSYDVKMKEKGDIPEGYSVSREKKERFSLILESASTNQTSMYLCASSLGGGTNYEQYFGPGTRLTVT.

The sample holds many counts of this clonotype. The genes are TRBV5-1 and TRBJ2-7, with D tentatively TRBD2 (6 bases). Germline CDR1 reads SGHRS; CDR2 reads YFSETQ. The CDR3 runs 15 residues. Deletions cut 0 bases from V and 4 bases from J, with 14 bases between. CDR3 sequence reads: CASSLAYGGRYEQYF. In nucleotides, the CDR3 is TGCGCCAGCAGCTTGGCCTACGGGGGAAGGTACGAGCAGTACTTC.

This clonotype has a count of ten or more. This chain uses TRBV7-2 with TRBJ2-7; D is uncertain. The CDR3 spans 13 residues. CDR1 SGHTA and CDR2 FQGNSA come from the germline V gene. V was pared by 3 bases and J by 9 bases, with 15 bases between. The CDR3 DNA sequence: TGTGCCAGCAGCTTGAGTGAGAGGACCGGGCAGTACTTC. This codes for CASSLSERTGQYF.

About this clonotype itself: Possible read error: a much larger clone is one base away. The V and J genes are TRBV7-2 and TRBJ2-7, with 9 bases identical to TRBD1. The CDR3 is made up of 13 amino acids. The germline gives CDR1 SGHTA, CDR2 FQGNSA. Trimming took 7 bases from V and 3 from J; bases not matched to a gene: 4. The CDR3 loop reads CASTEDRGYEQYF. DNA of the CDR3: TGTGCCAGCACCGAGGACAGGGGCTACGAGCAGTACTTC.

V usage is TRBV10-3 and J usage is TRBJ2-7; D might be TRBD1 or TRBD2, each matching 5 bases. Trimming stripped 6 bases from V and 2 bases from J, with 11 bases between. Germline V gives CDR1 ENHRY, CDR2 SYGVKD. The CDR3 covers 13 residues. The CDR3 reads CAISLQEAYEQYF. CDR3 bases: TGTGCCATCAGCCTACAGGAGGCCTACGAGCAGTACTTC.

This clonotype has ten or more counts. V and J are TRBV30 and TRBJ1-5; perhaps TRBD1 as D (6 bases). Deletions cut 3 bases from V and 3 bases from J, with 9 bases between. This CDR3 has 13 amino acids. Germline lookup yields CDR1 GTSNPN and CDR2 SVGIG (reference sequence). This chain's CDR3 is CAWSGQPNQPQHF. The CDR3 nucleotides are TGTGCCTGGAGCGGACAGCCCAATCAGCCCCAGCATTTT.

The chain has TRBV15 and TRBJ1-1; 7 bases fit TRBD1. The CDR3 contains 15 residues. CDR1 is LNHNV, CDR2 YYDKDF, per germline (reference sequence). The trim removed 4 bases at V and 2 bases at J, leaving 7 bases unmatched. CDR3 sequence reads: CATSTGQAGNTEAFF. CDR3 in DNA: TGTGCCACCAGCACAGGACAGGCAGGCAACACTGAAGCTTTCTTT.

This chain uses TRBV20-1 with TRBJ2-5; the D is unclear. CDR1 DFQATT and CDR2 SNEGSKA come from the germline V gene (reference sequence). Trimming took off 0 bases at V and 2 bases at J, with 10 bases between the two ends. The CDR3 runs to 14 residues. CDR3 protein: CSAREGVGQETQYF. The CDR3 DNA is TGCAGTGCTAGAGAGGGCGTGGGTCAAGAGACCCAGTACTTC.

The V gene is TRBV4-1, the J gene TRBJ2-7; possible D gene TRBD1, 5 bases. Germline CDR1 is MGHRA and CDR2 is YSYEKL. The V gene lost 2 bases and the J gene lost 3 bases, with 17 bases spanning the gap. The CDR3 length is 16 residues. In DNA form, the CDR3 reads TGCGCCAGCAGCCAAACCCCAGGGATCTCGATCTACGAGCAGTACTTC. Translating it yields CASSQTPGISIYEQYF.

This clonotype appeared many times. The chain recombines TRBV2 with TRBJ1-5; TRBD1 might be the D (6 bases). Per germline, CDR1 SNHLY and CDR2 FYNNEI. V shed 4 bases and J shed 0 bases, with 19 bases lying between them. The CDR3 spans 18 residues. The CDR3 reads CASSGTTGGRYSNQPQHF. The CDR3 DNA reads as TGTGCCAGCAGTGGAACGACAGGAGGGAGGTATAGCAATCAGCCCCAGCATTTT.

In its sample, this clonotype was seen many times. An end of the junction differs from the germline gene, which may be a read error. The CDR3 here is CASSTRDRAYEQCF. As DNA, the CDR3 is TGTGCCAGCAGTACCCGGGACAGGGCCTACGAGCAGTGCTTC. This chain uses TRBV6-2 or TRBV6-3 with TRBJ2-7; 9 bases are a match to TRBD1. This CDR3 is 14 amino acids long. Germline loops: CDR1 MNHEY, CDR2 SVGEGT.

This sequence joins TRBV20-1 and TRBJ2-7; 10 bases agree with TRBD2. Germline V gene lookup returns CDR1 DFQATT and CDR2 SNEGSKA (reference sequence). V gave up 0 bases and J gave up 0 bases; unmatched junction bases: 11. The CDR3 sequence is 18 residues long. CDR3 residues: CSARDAPAGGRLSYEQYF. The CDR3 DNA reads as TGCAGTGCTAGAGATGCCCCAGCGGGAGGGCGGCTCTCCTACGAGCAGTACTTC.

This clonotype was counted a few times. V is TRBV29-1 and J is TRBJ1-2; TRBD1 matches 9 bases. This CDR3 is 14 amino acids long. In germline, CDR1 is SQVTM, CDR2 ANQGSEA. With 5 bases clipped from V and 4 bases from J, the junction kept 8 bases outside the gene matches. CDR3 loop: CSVPDRGKGYGYTF. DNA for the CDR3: TGCAGCGTTCCGGACAGGGGCAAGGGCTATGGCTACACCTTC.

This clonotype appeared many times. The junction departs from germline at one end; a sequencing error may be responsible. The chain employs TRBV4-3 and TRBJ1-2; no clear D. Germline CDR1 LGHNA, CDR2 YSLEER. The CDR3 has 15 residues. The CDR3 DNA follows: TGCGCCAACAGCCAAGAATTTGGAACAGTCTATGGCTACACCTTC. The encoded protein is CANSQEFGTVYGYTF.